One sample yielded the 25 T cell receptor beta chains listed below, sequenced in a study of blood T cell repertoires in COVID-19. Data came from immunoSEQ multiplex PCR; TCRdb stores just in-frame clones and leaves some out. Here the sample spans about 150,000 clones, 78% being singletons. The sample comprised peripheral blood. The source is a man older than 75 with acute or convalescent COVID-19.

This chain connects TRBV2 to TRBJ1-4; 9 nucleotides align to TRBD1. Losses at the gene ends were 6 bases for V and 5 bases for J; bases not matched to a gene: 10. The CDR3 consists of 16 residues. Germline assignment: CDR1 SNHLY and CDR2 FYNNEI. CDR3 bases: TGTGCCAGCAGAACCGGGACAGGGTTCGGGAATGAAAAACTGTTTTTT. This translates into CASRTGTGFGNEKLFF.

The chain couples TRBV28 to TRBJ1-6; TRBD1 agrees at 7 bases. CDR3 length: 17 residues. Germline loops: CDR1 MDHEN, CDR2 SYDVKM. With V trimmed by 9 bases and J by 7 bases, 18 bases remained unmatched. CDR3 in DNA: TGTGCCAGTTCTTGGGACAGCCAGACCCTCTTGAATTCACCCCTCCACTTT. It codes for CASSWDSQTLLNSPLHF.

This clone was counted a single time. This sequence joins TRBV5-1 and TRBJ1-4; the D gene is possibly TRBD1 (6 bases). The V gene lost 8 bases and the J gene lost 7 bases, with 27 bases spanning the gap. The germline gives CDR1 SGHRS, CDR2 YFSETQ. This CDR3 is 17 amino acids long. CDR3 sequence reads: CASTTGLGQNIREKLFF. For the CDR3, the DNA is TGCGCCAGTACAACAGGGTTGGGGCAGAACATCCGTGAAAAACTGTTTTTT.

V and J are TRBV13 and TRBJ2-3, with a possible D match to TRBD2 (6 bases). CDR1 and CDR2 (germline): PRHDT, FYEKMQ (reference sequence). With 0 bases removed from V and 2 bases from J, the gap between germline ends came to 12 bases. This CDR3 comprises 16 residues. The CDR3 DNA reads as TGTGCCAGCAGCTTAGGGGGGACTGGGTACACAGATACGCAGTATTTT. Encoded protein: CASSLGGTGYTDTQYF.

V usage is TRBV6-5 and J usage is TRBJ2-1; tentatively, D is TRBD2 (5 bases). The germline CDR1 and CDR2 sequences are MNHEY and SVGAGI. This CDR3 region has 15 residues. V dropped 2 bases and J dropped 0 bases, with 8 bases sitting between them. CDR3 DNA: TGTGCCAGCAGTTACGAGGGAATCTCCTACAATGAGCAGTTCTTC. Translation: CASSYEGISYNEQFF.

V usage is TRBV4-2 and J usage is TRBJ2-7; D possibly corresponds to TRBD1 (6 bases). Looked up from germline, CDR1 is LGHNA and CDR2 is YNFKEQ. This CDR3 spans 17 amino acids. Trimming stripped 3 bases from V and 2 bases from J, with 20 bases between. CDR3 in amino acids: CASSQELGQSPPYEQYF. The CDR3 bases are TGTGCCAGCAGCCAGGAACTCGGACAGTCCCCTCCCTACGAGCAGTACTTC.

In DNA, the CDR3 is TGTGCCAGCTCACAGGGGGCTGGGGAGCAGTACGTC. Translating it yields CASSQGAGEQYV. The V gene is TRBV18, the J gene TRBJ2-7, with 7 bases aligning to TRBD1. The length of the CDR3 is 12 residues. With 4 bases clipped from V and 7 bases from J, the junction kept 4 bases outside the gene matches. Germline V gene data show CDR1 as KGHSH and CDR2 as LQKENI.

This chain joins TRBV5-4 and TRBJ2-6; D might be TRBD1 (6 bases). With 2 bases removed from V and 2 bases from J, the gap between germline ends came to 8 bases. The CDR3 extends over 15 amino acids. CDR1 is SGHNT, CDR2 YYREEE, per germline (reference sequence). In nucleotides, the CDR3 is TGTGCCAGCAGCTTTTCAGGGGCTGGGGCCAACGTCCTGACTTTC. Residues: CASSFSGAGANVLTF.

This chain links TRBV11-3 with TRBJ1-4; perhaps TRBD1 as D (5 bases). The V gene's germline CDR1 is SGHNT and CDR2 YENEEA. V shed 2 bases and J shed 12 bases, with 10 bases lying between them. The CDR3 length is 12 residues. CDR3 nucleotides: TGTGCCAGCAGCTTACAGGCGGGGGAACTGTTTTTT. This encodes CASSLQAGELFF. The whole variable domain, remainder taken from reference TRBV11-3 and TRBJ1-4, is EAGVVQSPRYKIIEKKQPVAFWCNPISGHNTLYWYLQNLGQGPELLIRYENEEAVDDSQLPKDRFSAERLKGVDSTLKIQPAELGDSAVYLCASSLQAGELFFGSGTQLSVL.

The rearrangement uses TRBV5-1 and TRBJ2-3; 9 positions match TRBD2. The CDR3 length is 14 residues. The germline V gene has CDR1 SGHRS and CDR2 YFSETQ. V lost 5 bases to trimming and J lost 5 bases; unmatched junction nucleotides: 6. CDR3 sequence: CASRSGGPGDTQYF. As DNA, the CDR3 is TGCGCCAGCAGGAGCGGGGGGCCGGGAGATACGCAGTATTTT.

This clone showed up many times. CDR3 sequence (DNA): TGTGCCAGCAGGGGGACAGGGGTATGGAACACTGAAGCTTTCTTT. Translation gives CASRGTGVWNTEAFF. The chain uses TRBV25-1 and TRBJ1-1; 10 bases are a match to TRBD1. J lost 1 base, V lost 6 bases, and 5 bases had no gene match. There are 15 residues in the CDR3. Germline-derived CDR1 and CDR2 are MGHDK and SYGVNS.

This chain joins TRBV29-1 and TRBJ2-1; 7 nucleotides line up with TRBD1. The CDR3 covers 11 residues. The J segment lost 14 bases and the V segment lost 0 bases, leaving 4 bases of the junction unmatched. Per the germline V gene, CDR1 is SQVTM and CDR2 is ANQGSEA. This CDR3 is CSVEDQQGKFF. The CDR3 coding sequence is TGCAGCGTTGAAGATCAACAGGGGAAGTTCTTC.

The CDR3 DNA follows: TGTGCCAGCAGTGTTGACCTGGGGCCGTACAATGAGCAGTTCTTC. It yields the protein CASSVDLGPYNEQFF. The chain links TRBV6-4 to TRBJ2-1; perhaps TRBD1 as D (5 bases). The CDR3 sequence is 15 residues long. Germline CDR1 is MRHNA and CDR2 is SNTAGT. Trimming shortened V by 4 bases and J by 4 bases, and 14 bases separated the two germline ends.

The V and J genes are TRBV28 and TRBJ1-1; no reliable D call. Trimming took 10 bases from V and 4 from J, leaving 19 bases between them. The CDR3 extends over 14 amino acids. The germline V gene encodes CDR1 MDHEN and CDR2 SYDVKM. DNA of the CDR3: TGTGCCACGACATCACCGGGATCCGGCACTGAAGCTTTCTTT. Translated: CATTSPGSGTEAFF.

The chain couples TRBV18 to TRBJ1-2, with D possibly TRBD1 on 5 matching bases. The CDR3 spans 15 residues. V lost 3 bases and J lost 5, with 16 bases in between. Per the germline V gene, CDR1 is KGHSH and CDR2 is LQKENI. In nucleotides, the CDR3 is TGTGCCAGCTCACCTTCGGAGGGGACGAGGTATGGCTACACCTTC. Amino acid sequence: CASSPSEGTRYGYTF.

This clone was counted only a few times. The chain is built from TRBV18 and TRBJ2-2; unclear D gene. The CDR3 has 16 amino acids. The V end lost 2 bases, the J end lost 0 bases, and 10 bases lay between the germline ends. Looked up from germline, CDR1 is KGHSH and CDR2 is LQKENI. The CDR3 DNA is TGTGCCAGCTCACCAAACAGCCCCGCGAACACCGGGGAGCTGTTTTTT. This gives the protein CASSPNSPANTGELFF.

The rearrangement joins TRBV5-1 to TRBJ2-3, with 9 bases matching TRBD2. J was trimmed by 4 bases and V by 7 bases; bases with no gene match: 7. CDR3 size: 14 residues. Germline-derived CDR1 and CDR2 are SGHRS and YFSETQ. Here the CDR3 DNA reads TGCGCCAGCTCGGCGGGGGGGCCGTCAGATACGCAGTATTTT. Its translation is CASSAGGPSDTQYF.

The genes are TRBV6-1 and TRBJ2-3; 14 nucleotides agree with TRBD2. With V trimmed by 4 bases and J by 0 bases, 9 bases remained unmatched. The CDR3 loop spans 19 amino acids. The germline V gene encodes CDR1 MNHNS and CDR2 SASEGT. The CDR3 DNA is TGTGCCAGCAGTGGCAGACTAGCGGGGGGGCTCTCTAGCACAGATACGCAGTATTTT. Its translation is CASSGRLAGGLSSTDTQYF.

This clone was found once. The J gene is TRBJ2-7, the V gene TRBV11-2; 8 positions agree with TRBD1. The CDR3 runs to 15 residues. The ends lost 3 bases at V and 7 bases at J; junction bases unmatched: 11. From germline, CDR1 is SGHAT and CDR2 FQNNGV. The CDR3 region is CASSLGQVLVYEQYF. DNA for the CDR3: TGTGCCAGCAGCTTGGGACAGGTTCTAGTGTATGAGCAGTACTTC.

The chain combines TRBV27 with TRBJ1-2, with 9 bases lining up with TRBD1. The CDR3 has 11 residues. V dropped 6 bases and J dropped 9; count of bases not matched to a gene: 2. In germline, CDR1 is MNHEY, CDR2 SMNVEV (reference sequence). CDR3 in amino acids: CASRDRGSYTF. The CDR3, as DNA: TGTGCCAGCAGAGACAGGGGGAGCTACACCTTC.

The chain combines TRBV5-1 with TRBJ2-3; D is unclear. The CDR3 runs to 13 residues. V lost 4 bases and J 0 bases, leaving 6 bases between the germline ends. CDR1 is SGHRS, CDR2 YFSETQ, per germline. The CDR3, as DNA: TGCGCCAGCAGCGGGCTGAGCACAGATACGCAGTATTTT. Residues: CASSGLSTDTQYF.

This clone has ten or more counts. The V gene is TRBV11-2, the J gene TRBJ2-3; tentative D call: TRBD2 (5 bases). Deletions cut 5 bases from V and 6 bases from J, with 9 bases between. There are 12 residues in the CDR3. Germline CDR1 SGHAT, CDR2 FQNNGV. The CDR3 DNA follows: TGTGCCAGCAGCCTGGGAGAGGATACGCAGTATTTT. This translates into CASSLGEDTQYF. Together with reference TRBV11-2 and TRBJ2-3, the CDR3 gives the full variable domain: EAGVAQSPRYKIIEKRQSVAFWCNPISGHATLYWYQQILGQGPKLLIQFQNNGVVDDSQLPKDRFSAERLKGVDSTLKIQPAKLEDSAVYLCASSLGEDTQYFGPGTRLTVL.

The gene calls are TRBV18 and TRBJ2-2; maybe TRBD1 (5 bases). The CDR3 is 14 amino acids. With 6 bases removed from V and 4 bases from J, the gap between germline ends came to 12 bases. Germline V lookup: CDR1 KGHSH, CDR2 LQKENI. This CDR3 reads CASSPYQGTGELFF. The CDR3, as DNA: TGTGCCAGCTCGCCCTACCAGGGCACCGGGGAGCTGTTTTTT.

This clone appeared a single time. The CDR3 sequence is CASRRDSGLDGYTF. CDR3 bases: TGTGCCAGCCGCCGGGACAGCGGGTTGGATGGCTACACCTTC. The J gene is TRBJ1-2, the V gene TRBV6-2 or TRBV6-3; TRBD1 agrees at 7 bases. The CDR3 is made up of 14 amino acids. From germline, CDR1 is MNHEY and CDR2 SVGEGT. The J segment lost 6 bases and the V segment lost 8 bases, leaving 12 bases of the junction unmatched.

The V gene is TRBV9, the J gene TRBJ1-3; no definite D call. V lost 0 bases and J 3 bases, leaving 16 bases between the germline ends. The CDR3 covers 17 residues. The germline V gene encodes CDR1 SGDLS and CDR2 YYNGEE. The CDR3 sequence is CASSVGSVSLSGNTIYF. CDR3 in DNA: TGTGCCAGCAGCGTAGGCAGCGTATCGCTCAGTGGAAACACCATATATTTT. Combining the CDR3 with reference TRBV9 and TRBJ1-3 gives the whole variable domain DSGVTQTPKHLITATGQRVTLRCSPRSGDLSVYWYQQSLDQGLQFLIQYYNGEERAKGNILERFSAQQFPDLHSELNLSSLELGDSALYFCASSVGSVSLSGNTIYFGEGSWLTVV.